Presented here are 20 T cell receptor beta chains from one specimen sequenced in a study of T cells in Graves' hyperthyroidism and ophthalmopathy. RNA transcripts yielded amplified TCR beta CDR3 regions. A set of HTBI primers served as the primers for a first-round RT-PCR of the TCR CDR3. MiXCR was run by TCRdb on the multiplex PCR reads, yielding one entry per CDR3 protein. Of over 350,000 distinct CDR3 sequences in the sample, more than 13% are singletons; the top ten hold 25% to 30%. The sample consisted of blood. Receptors were obtained from a man in his fifties with Graves' ophthalmopathy.

This clonotype has a count of ten or more. The V and J genes are TRBV3-1 and TRBJ2-1; 13 positions match TRBD2. The trim removed 4 bases at V and 7 bases at J, leaving 4 bases unmatched. Germline loops: CDR1 LGHDT, CDR2 YNNKEL (reference sequence). The CDR3 is 15 amino acids. CDR3 sequence (DNA): TGTGCCAGCAGCCCTGGACTAGCGGGAGCGAATGAGCAGTTCTTC. This sequence encodes CASSPGLAGANEQFF.

At least ten counts were recorded for this clonotype. The J gene is TRBJ2-1, the V gene TRBV11-2; 10 bases are a match to TRBD2. The CDR3 is 17 residues long. Germline V lookup: CDR1 SGHAT, CDR2 FQNNGV. V gave up 3 bases and J gave up 0 bases; unmatched junction bases: 5. CDR3 amino acids: CASSFPASGSSYNEQFF. The CDR3 bases are TGTGCCAGCAGCTTCCCCGCTAGCGGGAGCTCCTACAATGAGCAGTTCTTC. Variable domain in full (rest from reference TRBV11-2 and TRBJ2-1): EAGVAQSPRYKIIEKRQSVAFWCNPISGHATLYWYQQILGQGPKLLIQFQNNGVVDDSQLPKDRFSAERLKGVDSTLKIQPAKLEDSAVYLCASSFPASGSSYNEQFFGPGTRLTVL.

This clonotype was seen at least ten times. This rearrangement joins TRBV7-8 to TRBJ2-7, with 7 bases aligning to TRBD2. The CDR3 runs 16 residues. J lost 2 bases, V lost 5 bases, and 12 bases had no gene match. Germline V CDR1 and CDR2: SGHVS, FQNEAQ. The CDR3 reads CASSPQSGTAPYEQYF. The CDR3 DNA reads TGTGCCAGCAGCCCCCAAAGCGGGACTGCGCCCTACGAGCAGTACTTC.

The J gene is TRBJ2-7, the V gene TRBV19; 8 bases match TRBD2. Germline CDR1 and CDR2: LNHDA and SQIVND (reference sequence). This CDR3 is built from 15 residues. Unmatched junction bases numbered 9, after V lost 7 bases and J lost 1 base. CDR3 DNA: TGTGCCAGTACCCCGGGACTAGTGGGATCCTACGAGCAGTACTTC. Protein sequence: CASTPGLVGSYEQYF.

This clonotype was counted ten times or more. The genes are TRBV5-5 and TRBJ1-5, with D possibly being TRBD1 (6 bases). This CDR3 is 17 amino acids long. Trimming shortened V by 1 base and J by 0 bases, and 14 bases separated the two germline ends. Germline V gene data show CDR1 as SGHKS and CDR2 as YYEKEE (reference sequence). For the CDR3, the DNA is TGTGCCAGCAGCTTGTTTCCAGGGGAAAATAGCAATCAGCCCCAGCATTTT. Encoded protein: CASSLFPGENSNQPQHF. Using reference TRBV5-5 and TRBJ1-5 for the parts outside the CDR3, the full variable domain is DAGVTQSPTHLIKTRGQQVTLRCSPISGHKSVSWYQQVLGQGPQFIFQYYEKEERGRGNFPDRFSARQFPNYSSELNVNALLLGDSALYLCASSLFPGENSNQPQHFGDGTRLSIL.

There are many counts of this clonotype. This chain connects TRBV6-5 to TRBJ2-1, with 8 positions matching TRBD2. J was trimmed by 5 bases and V by 6 bases; bases with no gene match: 9. The CDR3 sequence is 15 residues long. Germline V gene sequence: CDR1 MNHEY, CDR2 SVGAGI. The CDR3 coding sequence is TGTGCCAGCAGGATCTGGGGTAGCGGGGACAATGAGCAGTTCTTC. Translated, it gives CASRIWGSGDNEQFF.

This clonotype was observed a few times. The chain joins TRBV9 to TRBJ2-2; no clear D gene. From germline, CDR1 is SGDLS and CDR2 YYNGEE. CDR3 size: 15 residues. Trimming took off 0 bases at V and 7 bases at J, with 13 bases between the two ends. The CDR3 region is CASSVGAKEDGELFF. CDR3 DNA sequence: TGTGCCAGCAGCGTAGGGGCCAAAGAAGACGGGGAGCTGTTTTTT.

The chain is built from TRBV29-1 and TRBJ2-5; unclear D gene. The CDR3 length is 9 residues. The V and J ends lost 7 bases and 5 bases respectively, with 5 bases between them. Per germline, CDR1 SQVTM and CDR2 ANQGSEA. The CDR3 nucleotides are TGCAGCGCCGCCGAGACCCAGTACTTC. This gives the protein CSAAETQYF.

To note about this clonotype: A much larger clone lies a single base off, so this may be a read error. This chain uses TRBV12-3 or TRBV12-4 with TRBJ2-2, with D maybe TRBD2 (5 bases). The ends were cut back, 3 bases at V and 0 bases at J, with 5 bases in the middle. The CDR3 extends over 14 amino acids. This chain's CDR3 is CASSLRANTGELFF. In nucleotides, the CDR3 is TGTGCCAGCAGTTTGAGGGCGAACACCGGGGAGCTGTTTTTT.

As concerns this clonotype: This may come from a read error, since a much larger clone is one base off. Without the conserved terminal phenylalanine or tryptophan, this CDR3 likely stems from a read error. The genes are TRBV10-2 and TRBJ1-1, with 7 bases matching TRBD1. There are 15 residues in the CDR3. In germline, CDR1 is WSHSY, CDR2 SAAADI. V lost 2 bases to trimming and J lost 1 base; unmatched junction nucleotides: 4. The CDR3 DNA reads TGCGCCAGCAGTGAGAACAGGGGAAGGAACACTGAAGCTTTCCTT. It translates to CASSENRGRNTEAFL.

Only a few counts were recorded for this clonotype. CDR3 residues: CASIGDLTDTQYF. The DNA of the CDR3 is TGTGCCAGCATCGGGGACCTCACAGATACGCAGTATTTT. The chain recombines TRBV6-1 with TRBJ2-3; D possibly matches TRBD1 or TRBD2 (5 bases each). Germline values: CDR1 MNHNS, CDR2 SASEGT. V lost 7 bases and J 2 bases, leaving 10 bases between the germline ends. This CDR3 is 13 amino acids long.

The chain recombines TRBV6-1 with TRBJ1-4; D unresolved. The V and J ends lost 5 bases and 8 bases respectively, with 6 bases between them. The length of the CDR3 is 11 residues. Germline assignment: CDR1 MNHNS and CDR2 SASEGT. The CDR3 loop is CASSNSEKLFF. The DNA of the CDR3 is TGTGCCAGCAGTAACAGCGAAAAACTGTTTTTT.

This clonotype was detected many times. This chain joins TRBV12-3 or TRBV12-4 and TRBJ2-7; TRBD1 matches at 9 bases. Trimming cost V 6 bases and J 7 bases; bases outside gene matches: 7. This CDR3 spans 13 amino acids. The CDR3: CASRPGQGGEQYF. CDR3 sequence (DNA): TGTGCCAGCAGACCGGGACAGGGCGGAGAGCAGTACTTC.

This clonotype showed up many times. The chain recombines TRBV2 with TRBJ2-3; D is unclear. The CDR3 contains 14 residues. Germline V gene data show CDR1 as SNHLY and CDR2 as FYNNEI. V lost 6 bases and J 4 bases, leaving 14 bases between the germline ends. For the CDR3, the DNA is TGTGCCAGCAGAGCCCTAGTGGGCGCAGATACGCAGTATTTT. Amino acids: CASRALVGADTQYF.

The chain combines TRBV24-1 with TRBJ2-6, with 8 positions matching TRBD1. The trim removed 9 bases at V and 0 bases at J, leaving 6 bases unmatched. This CDR3 region has 16 residues. Germline-derived CDR1 and CDR2 are KGHDR and SFDVKD. The CDR3 DNA reads as TGTGCCACCGCCGGGACAGGACTCTCTGGGGCCAACGTCCTGACTTTC. Its translation: CATAGTGLSGANVLTF.

The chain carries TRBV6-2 or TRBV6-3 and TRBJ2-7; 8 bases are a match to TRBD2. The V and J ends lost 4 bases and 1 base, in that order; junction bases with no gene match: 3. Germline V lookup: CDR1 MNHEY, CDR2 SVGEGT. The CDR3 sequence is 14 residues long. This chain's CDR3 is CASSSQRESYEQYF. CDR3 bases: TGTGCCAGCAGTTCACAGCGGGAGTCCTACGAGCAGTACTTC.

There are many counts of this clonotype. The V gene is TRBV19, the J gene TRBJ2-1; a weak D match, TRBD2 (6 bases). Trimming removed 6 bases at V and 9 bases at J, with 24 bases between. Germline CDR1 LNHDA, CDR2 SQIVND (reference sequence). The CDR3 length is 16 residues. CDR3 in DNA: TGTGCCAGTAGGGGGGGAAAGGTCTTCGGTACAGGTGAGCAGTTCTTC. Translation: CASRGGKVFGTGEQFF.

The chain employs TRBV19 and TRBJ1-5; 8 bases fit TRBD1. The V segment lost 1 base and the J segment 7 bases; nucleotides outside the gene matches: 9. There are 16 residues in the CDR3. The germline gives CDR1 LNHDA, CDR2 SQIVND (reference sequence). The CDR3 region has the DNA TGTGCCAGTAGTATAGTGGGGACAGGCCTCTTACAGCCCCAGCATTTT. Its translation is CASSIVGTGLLQPQHF. Looking up the rest from reference TRBV19 and TRBJ1-5 gives the full variable domain: DGGITQSPKYLFRKEGQNVTLSCEQNLNHDAMYWYRQDPGQGLRLIYYSQIVNDFQKGDIAEGYSVSREKKESFPLTVTSAQKNPTAFYLCASSIVGTGLLQPQHFGDGTRLSIL.

This clonotype was counted many times. The chain joins TRBV6-5 to TRBJ2-7, with a weak D call TRBD2 (5 bases). The CDR3 covers 13 residues. Germline loops: CDR1 MNHEY, CDR2 SVGAGI. The ends were cut back, 3 bases at V and 4 bases at J, with 10 bases in the middle. The chain's CDR3 is CASSYGSTYEQYF. The CDR3, as DNA: TGTGCCAGCAGTTATGGGAGTACTTACGAGCAGTACTTC.

Points on this clonotype: This may stem from a read error, because a much larger clone lies one nucleotide away. This rearrangement joins TRBV2 to TRBJ2-7; D unclear. The germline V and J ends were trimmed by 4 bases and 7 bases, with 11 bases remaining between them. The CDR3 has 12 residues. From germline, CDR1 is SNHLY and CDR2 FYNNEI. The CDR3 loop is CASSGMNNEQYF. CDR3 nucleotides: TGTGCCAGCAGTGGCATGAACAATGAGCAGTACTTC.